This TCR beta chain was profiled in a study of blood T cell repertoires in COVID-19. Study-wide context: In each case, the material was cDNA or gDNA derived from T cells, B-cell-depleted T cells, or PBMCs.

In germline, CDR1 is SQVTM, CDR2 ANQGSEA. V was clipped by 1 base and J by 6 bases, with 13 bases between them. The CDR3 consists of 14 residues. TCRdb's copy holds only in-frame clones and misses some; the assay was immunoSEQ multiplex PCR. The sample contains roughly 330,000 clones, around 90% of which appear only once. This sequence originates from a man in his late teens or twenties who had recovered from COVID-19. The sample consisted of peripheral blood. This rearrangement joins TRBV29-1 to TRBJ2-1; perhaps TRBD1 as D (6 bases). CDR3 amino acids: CSVEGGGQFNEQFF. CDR3 in DNA: TGCAGCGTTGAAGGTGGGGGCCAGTTCAATGAGCAGTTCTTC.